This is a list of T cell receptor beta chains from one sample in a study of post-analysis software for immune sequencing data. Each CDR3 protein gets one entry after TCRdb re-called the PCR reads with MiXCR. The sample holds some 500,000 distinct CDR3 sequences; around 40% are singletons and the top ten take 12%. The sample consisted of blood. The receptors derive from a girl aged 10-17 years with multiple sclerosis. Each CDR3 is given with its conserved first and last residue. D genes are given only for firm matches. Part of the rows lack a size; the others show once, few, many or a class for expanded clones.

J | size | D | V | DNA | CDR3
TRBJ2-7 | few | TRBD1 | TRBV6-5 | TGTGCCAGCATTAAAAGTGGGACAGGGATCCGCGAGCAGTACTTC | CASIKSGTGIREQYF
TRBJ2-7 | many | NA | TRBV5-1 | TGCGCCAGCAGCTTGGCCGCGACAGCCTACGAGCAGTACTTC | CASSLAATAYEQYF
TRBJ2-1 | NA | TRBD2 | TRBV24-1 | TGTGCCACCTCCCGCCGACTAGCGGGGTCGGGGACCAATGAGCAGTTCTTC | CATSRRLAGSGTNEQFF
TRBJ2-1 | NA | NA | TRBV9 | TGTGCCAGCAAGGACCTAAGACTAGGCGTTTTGAGTGAGCAGTTCTTC | CASKDLRLGVLSEQFF
TRBJ2-1 | NA | NA | TRBV9 | TGTGCCAGCAGCGTAGCCGCGGCATTAGATGAGCAGTTCTTC | CASSVAAALDEQFF
TRBJ2-5 | NA | TRBD2 | TRBV6-6 | TGTGCCAGCAGTTACTCTGGGACTAGCGGGGCCGAGGAGACCCAGTACTTC | CASSYSGTSGAEETQYF
TRBJ2-7 | few | NA | TRBV7-2 | TGTGCCAGCAGCTCGAACAGATACGAGCAGTACTTC | CASSSNRYEQYF
TRBJ2-7 | NA | NA | TRBV5-1 | TGCGCCAGCAGCTTCGCTCTACCTAAGTACGAGCAGTACTTC | CASSFALPKYEQYF
TRBJ2-7 | NA | TRBD1 | TRBV18 | TGTGCCAGCTCACTATTATGGACAGGACATGGGGAGCAGTACTTC | CASSLLWTGHGEQYF
TRBJ2-5 | NA | TRBD1 | TRBV2 | TGTGCCAGTAGTGAACCCTTGGTCAGGGGGCAGTACTTC | CASSEPLVRGQYF
TRBJ2-5 | few | NA | TRBV4-3 | TGCGCCAGCAGCCAAGATCTCCACGAGACCCAGTACTTC | CASSQDLHETQYF
TRBJ2-2 | NA | TRBD2 | TRBV7-6 | TGTGCCAGCAGCTTAGAGGCTAGCGGGAATGCCGGGGAGCTGTTTTTT | CASSLEASGNAGELFF
TRBJ2-4 | NA | TRBD2 | TRBV5-1 | TGCGCCAGCAGCTCTACCCGGGGGGGTCAAAACATTCAGTACTTC | CASSSTRGGQNIQYF
TRBJ2-1 | few | TRBD2 | TRBV12-3/TRBV12-4 | TGTGCCAGCAGTTTAAGGACTAGCGGGGTGGACACCTACAATGAGCAGTTCTTC | CASSLRTSGVDTYNEQFF
TRBJ1-4 | NA | TRBD1 | TRBV29-1 | TGCAGCGTTGAAGCGAAGGACAGGGGTATAGAAAAACTGTTTTTT | CSVEAKDRGIEKLFF
TRBJ1-4 | NA | NA | TRBV5-1 | TGCGCCAGCAGCTTGGCAGCCAGATTCGCAACTAATGAAAAACTGTTTTTT | CASSLAARFATNEKLFF
TRBJ2-3 | NA | NA | TRBV24-1 | TGTGCCACCAGTGGCCTCGTAAAGACACTTAGCACAGATACGCAGTATTTT | CATSGLVKTLSTDTQYF
TRBJ2-1 | NA | TRBD2 | TRBV27 | TGTGCCAGCAGTTTAGAAGCGGGAGGGGATGAGCAGTTCTTC | CASSLEAGGDEQFF
TRBJ2-5 | few | NA | TRBV7-8 | TGTGCCAGCAGCTCCCGTATCCAAGAGACCCAGTACTTC | CASSSRIQETQYF
TRBJ1-1 | NA | TRBD1 | TRBV9 | TGTGCCAGCAGCGTAAACAGGGGTGGCACTGAAGCTTTCTTT | CASSVNRGGTEAFF
TRBJ2-1 | NA | TRBD2 | TRBV6-1 | TGTGCCAGCAGTGCGGTACAGCGGGAGTTCTACAATGAGCAGTTCTTC | CASSAVQREFYNEQFF
TRBJ1-4 | NA | NA | TRBV20-1 | TGCAGTGCTAGAGAGCTTCAGGGCGGAGAAAAACTGTTTTTT | CSARELQGGEKLFF
TRBJ2-7 | few | TRBD2 | TRBV5-1 | TGCGCCGGCAGCTTGGACGGGAGGGCAGAAAATGAGCAGTACTTC | CAGSLDGRAENEQYF
TRBJ2-3 | once | NA | TRBV20-1 | TGCAGTGCTAGAGTGGCAGGGCCAGATACGCAGTATTTT | CSARVAGPDTQYF
TRBJ2-1 | NA | TRBD1 | TRBV28 | TGTGCCAGCAGGATGGGACAGGGGGTCGATGAGCAGTTCTTC | CASRMGQGVDEQFF
TRBJ2-6 | few | TRBD2 | TRBV6-6 | TGTGCCAGCACTAGACTAGCGAACTCTGGGGCCAACGTCCTGACTTTC | CASTRLANSGANVLTF
TRBJ1-2 | NA | NA | TRBV12-3/TRBV12-4 | TGTGCCAGCAGTCCCCAACAGATTAACTATGGCTACACCTTC | CASSPQQINYGYTF
TRBJ2-1 | NA | NA | TRBV9 | TGTGCCAGCAGCGTAGAACAGGGTGACAATGAGCAGTTCTTC | CASSVEQGDNEQFF
TRBJ2-7 | few | TRBD2 | TRBV7-3 | TGTGCCAGCAGCTTTGGACTAGCGGGAGTCTACGAGCAGTACTTC | CASSFGLAGVYEQYF
TRBJ2-7 | NA | TRBD2 | TRBV7-3 | TGTGCCAGCAGCCCAAGGAGTAGCGGGAGGGGAGGCAATGAGCAGTACTTC | CASSPRSSGRGGNEQYF
TRBJ1-2 | once | NA | TRBV11-2 | TGTGCCAGCAGTTCCGGGACACGGGGCTACACCTTC | CASSSGTRGYTF
TRBJ2-1 | NA | NA | TRBV2 | TGTGCCAGCACTCTTAGCGGAACCCCGAGCAATGAGCAGTTCTTC | CASTLSGTPSNEQFF
TRBJ1-1 | NA | NA | TRBV5-1 | TGCGCCAGTTCTCAGTGGGACACTGAAGCTTTCTTT | CASSQWDTEAFF
TRBJ2-1 | NA | NA | TRBV5-5 | TGTGCTAGCAGCTTGGGTCTTACCGGGAGTACATTCTACAATGAGCAGTTCTTC | CASSLGLTGSTFYNEQFF
TRBJ1-5 | once | NA | TRBV25-1 | TGTGCCAGCAGTGAATATGGGGATCAGCCCCAGCATTTT | CASSEYGDQPQHF
TRBJ2-1 | NA | TRBD2 | TRBV27 | TGTGCCAGCAGTTCAACCGGGACTAGCAATGAGCAGTTCTTC | CASSSTGTSNEQFF
TRBJ2-3 | NA | TRBD2 | TRBV5-1 | TGCGCCAGCAGCTTGGGCCTAGCGGCGACGAGGAAGGCAGATACGCAGTATTTT | CASSLGLAATRKADTQYF
TRBJ2-5 | NA | NA | TRBV10-3 | TGTGCCATCAGTGAGGGGCGGGGTTACGGCCAAGAGACCCAGTACTTC | CAISEGRGYGQETQYF
TRBJ1-1 | once | NA | TRBV7-8 | TGTGCCAGCAGCCGAAGTGGCTCGGGACACAGGAACACTGAAGCTTTCTTT | CASSRSGSGHRNTEAFF
TRBJ2-5 | NA | TRBD1 | TRBV27 | TGTGCCAGCACTTTGACCGGGACAGGGGATATGGGGGGGACCCAGTACTTC | CASTLTGTGDMGGTQYF
TRBJ2-4 | few | TRBD2 | TRBV7-9 | TGTGCCAGCAGCTTCCCCCCTCCGGGGAGGGACGACATTCAGTACTTC | CASSFPPPGRDDIQYF
TRBJ2-7 | NA | NA | TRBV2 | TGTGCCAGCAGTGAAGGCCGGGTACCCCGCCCACACGAGCAGTACTTC | CASSEGRVPRPHEQYF
TRBJ1-5 | NA | NA | TRBV28 | TGTGCCAGCAGTGGGGCAGGGAAACGTAGCAATCAGCCCCAGCATTTT | CASSGAGKRSNQPQHF
TRBJ1-2 | few | TRBD1 | TRBV20-1 | TGCAGTGCCCCGACAGGGGGGAGAGGCTACACCTTC | CSAPTGGRGYTF
TRBJ2-7 | few | NA | TRBV6-6 | TGTGCCAGCAGTTATTCGGACTACGAGCAGTACTTC | CASSYSDYEQYF
TRBJ2-2 | few | NA | TRBV28 | TGTGCCAGCAGTTTATTTACCACCGGGGAGCTGTTTTTT | CASSLFTTGELFF
TRBJ1-5 | NA | NA | TRBV7-6 | TGTGCCAGCAGCTTAGGGTCAGGGGCAAGCAATCAGCCCCAGCATTTT | CASSLGSGASNQPQHF